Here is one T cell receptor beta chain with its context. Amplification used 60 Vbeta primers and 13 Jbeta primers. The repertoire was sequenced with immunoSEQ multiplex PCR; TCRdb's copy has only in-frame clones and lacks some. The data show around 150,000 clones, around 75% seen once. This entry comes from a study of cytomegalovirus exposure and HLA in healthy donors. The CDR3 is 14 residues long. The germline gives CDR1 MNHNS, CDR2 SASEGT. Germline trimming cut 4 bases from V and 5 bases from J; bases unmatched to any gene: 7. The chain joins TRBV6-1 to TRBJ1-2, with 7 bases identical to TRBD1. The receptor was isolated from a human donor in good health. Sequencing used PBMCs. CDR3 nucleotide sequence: TGTGCCAGCAGTGCACGGACAGGTTTATATGGCTACACCTTC. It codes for CASSARTGLYGYTF.